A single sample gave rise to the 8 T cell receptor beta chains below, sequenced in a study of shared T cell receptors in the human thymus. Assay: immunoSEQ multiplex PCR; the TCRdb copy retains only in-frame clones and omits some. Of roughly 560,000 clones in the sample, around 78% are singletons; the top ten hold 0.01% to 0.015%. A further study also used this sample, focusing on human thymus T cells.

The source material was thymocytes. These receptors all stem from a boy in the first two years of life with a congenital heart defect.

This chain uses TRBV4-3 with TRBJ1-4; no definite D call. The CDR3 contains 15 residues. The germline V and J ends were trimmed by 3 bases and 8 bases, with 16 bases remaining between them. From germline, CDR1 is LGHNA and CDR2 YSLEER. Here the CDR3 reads CASSHLIRTGEKLFF. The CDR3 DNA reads TGCGCCAGCAGCCACCTCATTAGGACGGGGGAAAAACTGTTTTTT.

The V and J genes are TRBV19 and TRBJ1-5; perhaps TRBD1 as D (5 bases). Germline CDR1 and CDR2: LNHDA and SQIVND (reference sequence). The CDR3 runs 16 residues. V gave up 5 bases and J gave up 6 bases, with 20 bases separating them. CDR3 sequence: CASSPHPQGRGQPQHF. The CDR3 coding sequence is TGTGCCAGTAGTCCTCACCCCCAGGGTAGGGGTCAGCCCCAGCATTTT.

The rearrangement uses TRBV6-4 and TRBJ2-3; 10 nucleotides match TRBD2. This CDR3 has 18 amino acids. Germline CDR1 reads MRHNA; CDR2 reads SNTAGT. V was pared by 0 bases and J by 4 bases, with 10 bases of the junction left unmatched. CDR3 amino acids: CASSDSAVGAGGSDTQYF. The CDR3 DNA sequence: TGTGCCAGCAGTGACTCGGCCGTGGGAGCGGGAGGGTCAGATACGCAGTATTTT.

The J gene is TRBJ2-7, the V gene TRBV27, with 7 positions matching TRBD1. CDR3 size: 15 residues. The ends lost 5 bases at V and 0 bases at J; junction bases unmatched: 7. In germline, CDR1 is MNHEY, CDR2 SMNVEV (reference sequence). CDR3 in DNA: TGTGCCAGCAGTACACGGGACAGCTTCTCCTACGAGCAGTACTTC. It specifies CASSTRDSFSYEQYF.

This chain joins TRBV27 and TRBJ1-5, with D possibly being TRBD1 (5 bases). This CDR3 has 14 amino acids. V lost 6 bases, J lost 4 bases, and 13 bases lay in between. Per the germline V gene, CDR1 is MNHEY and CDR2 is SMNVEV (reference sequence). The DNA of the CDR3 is TGTGCCAGCAGAGGGCAGGGTAGGAATCAGCCCCAGCATTTT. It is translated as CASRGQGRNQPQHF.

The CDR3 DNA reads as TGTGCCAGCAGTTATAATGGGACTAGCGGGAGAGATACGCAGTATTTT. Its translation is CASSYNGTSGRDTQYF. The chain is built from TRBV6-5 and TRBJ2-3, with 14 bases aligning to TRBD2. CDR3 length: 16 residues. Germline V gene data show CDR1 as MNHEY and CDR2 as SVGAGI. The junction had 4 bases not matched to a gene; V was cut back by 3 bases and J by 5 bases.

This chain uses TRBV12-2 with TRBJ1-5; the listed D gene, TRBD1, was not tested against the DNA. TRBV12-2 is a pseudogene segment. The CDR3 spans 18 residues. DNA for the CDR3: TGTGCAAGTCGCTCCCAGGGAGGGACAGGCTATAGCAATCAGCCCCAGCATTTT. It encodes CASRSQGGTGYSNQPQHF.

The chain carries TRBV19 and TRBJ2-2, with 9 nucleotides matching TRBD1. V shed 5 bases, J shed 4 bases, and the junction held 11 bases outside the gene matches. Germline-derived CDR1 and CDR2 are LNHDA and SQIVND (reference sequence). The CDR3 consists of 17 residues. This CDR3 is CASSPGFRDRVTGELFF. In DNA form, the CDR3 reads TGTGCCAGTAGTCCGGGATTCCGGGACAGGGTCACCGGGGAGCTGTTTTTT.